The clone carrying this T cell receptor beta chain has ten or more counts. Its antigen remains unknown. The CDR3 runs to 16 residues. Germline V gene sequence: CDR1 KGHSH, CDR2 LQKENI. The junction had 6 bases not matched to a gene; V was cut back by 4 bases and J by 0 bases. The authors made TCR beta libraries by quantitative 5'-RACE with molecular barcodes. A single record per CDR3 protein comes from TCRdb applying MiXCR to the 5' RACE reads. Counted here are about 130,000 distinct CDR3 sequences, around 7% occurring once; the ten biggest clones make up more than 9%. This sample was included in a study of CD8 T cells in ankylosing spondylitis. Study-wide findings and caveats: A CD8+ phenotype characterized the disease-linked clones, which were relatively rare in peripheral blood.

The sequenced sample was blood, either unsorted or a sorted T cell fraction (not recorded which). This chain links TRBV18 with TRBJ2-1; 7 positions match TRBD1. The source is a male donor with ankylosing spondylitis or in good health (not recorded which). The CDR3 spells CASSLRQGSSYNEQFF. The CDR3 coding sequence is TGTGCCAGCTCACTACGACAGGGCAGCTCCTACAATGAGCAGTTCTTC.